This passage covers 25 T cell receptor beta chains from one sample sequenced in a study of T cells expressing NK-cell markers. TCRdb re-called the 5' RACE reads; every CDR3 protein appears as one record, without DNA. The sample data list some 280,000 distinct CDR3 sequences. Sequenced: blood T cells: a sorted CD56 or NKG2C T cell subset, CD4+ or CD8+ T cells, or bulk PBMC T cells (not recorded which). These receptors all come from a man younger than 35 in good health.

V and J are TRBV12-3 or TRBV12-4 and TRBJ1-1. CDR3 length: 14 amino acids. The CDR3 protein is CASSPPGRGTEAFF.

The chain recombines TRBV2 with TRBJ2-3. CDR3 size: 11 residues. CDR1 is SNHLY, CDR2 FYNNEI, per germline. The CDR3 protein is CASRTSGTQYF.

The chain couples TRBV5-1 to TRBJ2-1; TCRdb names TRBD1, which stays unverified in the absence of DNA. Germline CDR1 and CDR2: SGHRS and YFSETQ. CDR3 size: 17 residues. The CDR3 here is CASSSGGGGGYYNEQFF.

The chain joins TRBV12-3 or TRBV12-4 to TRBJ1-5. The CDR3 sequence is 12 residues long. This CDR3 reads CASAGDNQPQHF.

The chain uses TRBV5-1 and TRBJ2-5; TCRdb's D call of TRBD2 is untestable without DNA. This CDR3 is built from 17 residues. Germline values: CDR1 SGHRS, CDR2 YFSETQ. This CDR3 reads CASSGGLAGGFRETQYF.

The chain is built from TRBV6-5 and TRBJ1-6; TCRdb names TRBD1, which stays unverified in the absence of DNA. Germline CDR1 reads MNHEY; CDR2 reads SVGAGI. The CDR3 runs to 15 residues. CDR3 amino acids: CASSWDRGVNSPLHF.

The genes are TRBV21-1 and TRBJ1-6; there is no DNA to check the TCRdb D call of TRBD1. TRBV21-1 is recorded as a pseudogene. There are 13 residues in the CDR3. The CDR3 reads CASSRDRDSPLHF.

The chain links TRBV12-3 or TRBV12-4 to TRBJ2-3; no DNA is available, so the TRBD2 call from TCRdb remains unchecked. The CDR3 length is 15 residues. The CDR3 here is CASSLSSGAGDTQYF.

The CDR3 loop is CASTTTGGPKTNVLTF. The genes are TRBV6-1 and TRBJ2-6; TCRdb proposes TRBD1, but this gene call is untestable without DNA. This CDR3 region has 16 residues. Germline V CDR1 and CDR2: MNHNS, SASEGT.

The chain is built from TRBV19 and TRBJ2-7; TCRdb names TRBD1, which stays unverified in the absence of DNA. Germline-derived CDR1 and CDR2 are LNHDA and SQIVND (reference sequence). This CDR3 contains 14 residues. The chain's CDR3 is CATGGPSESYEQYF.

CDR3 protein: CASSIGTFYGYTF. V gene TRBV6-1 combines with J gene TRBJ1-2; TCRdb picks TRBD1, but there is no DNA to check that call. CDR1 is MNHNS, CDR2 SASEGT, per germline. The CDR3 has 13 residues.

J is TRBJ2-5 and V is TRBV5-6. The germline gives CDR1 SGHDT, CDR2 YYEEEE. This CDR3 spans 14 amino acids. The CDR3 region is CASSLGPLEETQYF.

The genes are TRBV27 and TRBJ1-6. Per germline, CDR1 MNHEY and CDR2 SMNVEV (reference sequence). The CDR3 length is 17 residues. The CDR3 sequence is CASSLLGISSYNSPLHF.

This rearrangement joins TRBV4-1 to TRBJ2-3; TCRdb designates TRBD2, a call that cannot be tested without DNA. Germline CDR1 reads MGHRA; CDR2 reads YSYEKL. CDR3 length equals 16 residues. This CDR3 is CASSLAGSLSTDTQYF.

The chain joins TRBV3-1 to TRBJ2-5; there is no DNA to check the TCRdb D call of TRBD1. Germline CDR1 is LGHDT and CDR2 is YNNKEL (reference sequence). The CDR3 consists of 16 residues. CDR3 amino acids: CASSQTGEGGIETQYF.

The V call is TRBV29-1, the J call TRBJ2-1; TCRdb's D call of TRBD2 is untestable without DNA. This CDR3 spans 15 amino acids. Germline CDR1 and CDR2: SQVTM and ANQGSEA. This CDR3 is CSVKTSGSSWNEQFF.

This chain joins TRBV29-1 and TRBJ2-1; TCRdb's D gene call, TRBD1, goes unchecked for lack of DNA. Germline CDR1 reads SQVTM; CDR2 reads ANQGSEA. This CDR3 comprises 15 residues. CDR3 sequence: CSVEPSQGGANEQFF.

This chain connects TRBV19 to TRBJ2-1; TCRdb's assignment of TRBD1 cannot be checked, as there is no DNA. The germline gives CDR1 LNHDA, CDR2 SQIVND (reference sequence). This CDR3 has 17 amino acids. The chain's CDR3 is CASSVMQTVSSYNEQFF.

V and J are TRBV6-2 or TRBV6-3 and TRBJ1-2; there is no DNA to check the TCRdb D call of TRBD1. Germline values: CDR1 MNHEY, CDR2 SVGEGT. The CDR3 has 13 residues. This chain's CDR3 is CASSSPGTERYTF.

This rearrangement joins TRBV20-1 to TRBJ2-1; as DNA is missing, the TRBD2 call by TCRdb cannot be tested. The CDR3 sequence is 14 residues long. The germline gives CDR1 DFQATT, CDR2 SNEGSKA (reference sequence). The CDR3 region is CSARVSGRGDEQFF.

This chain links TRBV20-1 with TRBJ1-6. The germline gives CDR1 DFQATT, CDR2 SNEGSKA (reference sequence). CDR3 size: 13 residues. CDR3 protein: CSANSEGNSPLHF.

This sequence joins TRBV2 and TRBJ2-3; TCRdb's D call, TRBD2, is unchecked because there is no DNA. Germline loops: CDR1 SNHLY, CDR2 FYNNEI. This CDR3 has 12 residues. The CDR3 loop reads CASGGPTDTQYF.

The chain carries TRBV7-2 and TRBJ1-5; TCRdb's D gene call, TRBD1, goes unchecked for lack of DNA. This CDR3 is 14 amino acids long. Germline V lookup: CDR1 SGHTA, CDR2 FQGNSA. CDR3 sequence reads: CASSLTGGLKPQHF.

The V and J genes are TRBV4-1 and TRBJ2-2; TCRdb's D call, TRBD1, is unchecked because there is no DNA. CDR1 MGHRA and CDR2 YSYEKL come from the germline V gene. The CDR3 consists of 16 residues. The CDR3 loop reads CASSQDPTGITGELFF.

This sequence joins TRBV20-1 and TRBJ2-1; TCRdb selects TRBD2, and the lack of DNA leaves this call unchecked. This CDR3 region has 16 residues. Germline V gene sequence: CDR1 DFQATT, CDR2 SNEGSKA (reference sequence). The CDR3 spells CSARVSGRTRDNEQFF.